Listed below are T cell receptor beta chains from one sample, sequenced in a study of control samples from healthy donors and cancer patients. Sequencing used immunoSEQ multiplex PCR; TCRdb keeps in-frame clones, though not all of them. This sample has 100,000 to 150,000 clones, with 75% to 95% found just once. Sequenced: blood. These receptors came from a man between 18 and 29 years old in good health. Both conserved end residues are part of each CDR3. D genes are given only for firm matches. Clone size appears in some rows only: once, few, many, or a class for an expanded clone.

J gene | CDR3 length | clone size | D gene | V gene | CDR3 DNA | CDR3 protein
TRBJ1-1 | 13 | NA | TRBD1 | TRBV6-5 | TGTGCCAGCAGGACAGGGTTGAACACTGAAGCTTTCTTT | CASRTGLNTEAFF
TRBJ2-1 | 11 | NA | NA | TRBV4-1 | TGCGCCAGCAGCCAAAGTAGGGAGCAGTTCTTC | CASSQSREQFF
TRBJ2-5 | 12 | NA | NA | TRBV19 | TGTGCCAGTAGTACCCTCCTTGGGACCCAGTACTTC | CASSTLLGTQYF
TRBJ2-1 | 14 | NA | NA | TRBV7-8 | TGTGCCAGCAGCTTGGGCAGGTCATACAATGAGCAGTTCTTC | CASSLGRSYNEQFF
TRBJ1-2 | 13 | once | TRBD1 | TRBV27 | TGTGCCAGCAGTGGGACAGGGAACTATGGCTACACCTTC | CASSGTGNYGYTF
TRBJ1-6 | 15 | few | NA | TRBV7-9 | TGTGCCAGCAGCTTAGCGGAAATTGGGAATTCACCCCTCCACTTT | CASSLAEIGNSPLHF
TRBJ1-2 | 14 | NA | NA | TRBV30 | TGTGCCTGGAGTGTACCAAGGTGGAAATATGGCTACACCTTC | CAWSVPRWKYGYTF
TRBJ1-1 | 13 | NA | NA | TRBV11-2 | TGTGCCAGCAGCTTAGATATAGACACTGAAGCTTTCTTT | CASSLDIDTEAFF
TRBJ1-1 | 13 | NA | NA | TRBV2 | TGTGCCAGCAGAAGGGACAAGAACACTGAAGCTTTCTTT | CASRRDKNTEAFF
TRBJ2-7 | 12 | NA | NA | TRBV27 | TGTGCCAGCAGTTCCCCAGCCTACGAGCAGTACTTC | CASSSPAYEQYF
TRBJ1-5 | 17 | NA | TRBD1 | TRBV4-2 | TGTGCCAGCAGCCAAGATCAGGGGGCCGTTGGCAATCAGCCCCAGCATTTT | CASSQDQGAVGNQPQHF
TRBJ1-2 | 13 | NA | NA | TRBV25-1 | TGTGCCAGCAGGCGGGCAGGGGACTATGGCTACACCTTC | CASRRAGDYGYTF
TRBJ2-3 | 15 | NA | NA | TRBV9 | TGTGCCAGCAGCGTAGAGGGGAATGGGGCAGATACGCAGTATTTT | CASSVEGNGADTQYF
TRBJ2-7 | 14 | NA | NA | TRBV11-2 | TGTGCCAGCATAAGTCTATGGCCGACCTACGAGCAGTACTTC | CASISLWPTYEQYF
TRBJ1-5 | 18 | NA | NA | TRBV14 | TGTGCCAGCAGCCAAGACGAAAAGCGGCGGGACGGTAATCAGCCCCAGCATTTT | CASSQDEKRRDGNQPQHF
TRBJ2-3 | 16 | NA | NA | TRBV6-1 | TGTGCCAGCAGTGATGGGCAGCGCGCGGTCACAGATACGCAGTATTTT | CASSDGQRAVTDTQYF
TRBJ1-3 | 14 | NA | NA | TRBV5-1 | TGCGCCAGCAGCACGGACATGGCGGGAAACACCATATATTTT | CASSTDMAGNTIYF
TRBJ2-5 | 16 | NA | TRBD2 | TRBV5-6 | TGTGCCAGCAGCAAATGGGGCGGGGGGATCCAAGAGACCCAGTACTTC | CASSKWGGGIQETQYF
TRBJ1-5 | 15 | NA | TRBD1 | TRBV6-1 | TGTGCCAGCAGTGAAGCGCGGACAGGGGTTAAACCCCAGCATTTT | CASSEARTGVKPQHF
TRBJ2-2 | 16 | NA | TRBD1 | TRBV27 | TGTGCCAGCAGTGACAGGGACATGTCCAACACCGGGGAGCTGTTTTTT | CASSDRDMSNTGELFF
TRBJ2-6 | 17 | NA | NA | TRBV6-6 | TGTGCCAGCAGTCGGATCGGACTGAGTTCTGGGGCCAACGTCCTGACTTTC | CASSRIGLSSGANVLTF
TRBJ1-2 | 12 | NA | NA | TRBV12-3/TRBV12-4 | TGTGCCAGCAATCAAGCGGGCTATGGCTACACCTTC | CASNQAGYGYTF
TRBJ2-1 | 17 | NA | NA | TRBV18 | TGTGCCAGCTCACCACCCGGTAACAGACGCTCCTACAATGAGCAGTTCTTC | CASSPPGNRRSYNEQFF
TRBJ2-3 | 16 | NA | NA | TRBV5-1 | TGCGCCAGCAGCTGGACCGCGTACCAACCAACAGATACGCAGTATTTT | CASSWTAYQPTDTQYF
TRBJ1-1 | 17 | NA | NA | TRBV4-1 | TGCGCCAGCAGCCAAGATAGGGCGTACAGGGCCAACACTGAAGCTTTCTTT | CASSQDRAYRANTEAFF
TRBJ2-3 | 14 | NA | NA | TRBV6-5 | TGTGCCAGCAGTTTTACAGGTTACACAGATACGCAGTATTTT | CASSFTGYTDTQYF
TRBJ1-2 | 14 | NA | NA | TRBV19 | TGTGCCAGTAGTGGAACTGGGTCTAACTATGGCTACACCTTC | CASSGTGSNYGYTF
TRBJ2-1 | 14 | once | NA | TRBV30 | TGTGCCTGGAGTGCACTAGTCGTTGGTGGTGAGCAGTTCTTC | CAWSALVVGGEQFF
TRBJ2-3 | 15 | NA | TRBD2 | TRBV6-4 | TGTGCCAGCAGTGAAGGGAGCGGGGGGGCAGATACGCAGTATTTT | CASSEGSGGADTQYF
TRBJ1-1 | 17 | NA | TRBD1 | TRBV7-6 | TGTGCCAGCAGCTTAGGATCACCGGGACAGGGGTACACTGAAGCTTTCTTT | CASSLGSPGQGYTEAFF
TRBJ1-1 | 13 | NA | TRBD1 | TRBV6-5 | TGTGCCAGCGTTCCGGGACAGGTGGAATTGGCTTTCTTT | CASVPGQVELAFF
TRBJ2-7 | 13 | few | NA | TRBV19 | TGTGCCAGTCAGCAGGGGCCTCTTTACGAGCAGTACTTC | CASQQGPLYEQYF
TRBJ2-7 | 13 | NA | NA | TRBV19 | TGTGCCAGTAGTATCGGCAGCTCCTACGAGCAGTACTTC | CASSIGSSYEQYF
TRBJ1-2 | 14 | NA | TRBD1 | TRBV14 | TGTGCCAGCAGCCAAAGGACAGGAGCGTATGGCTACACCTTC | CASSQRTGAYGYTF
TRBJ1-1 | 14 | NA | NA | TRBV6-2/TRBV6-3 | TGTGCCAGCAGTGCCCCATCGGGCGCGGCTGAAGCTTTCTTT | CASSAPSGAAEAFF
TRBJ2-1 | 15 | NA | TRBD2 | TRBV5-4 | TGTGCCAGCAGCCCCCCTAGCGGGGGTTCCAATGAGCAGTTCTTC | CASSPPSGGSNEQFF
TRBJ2-2 | 13 | NA | TRBD1 | TRBV10-3 | TGTGCCATCAGCTCACAGGGGACCGGGGAGCTGTTTTTT | CAISSQGTGELFF
TRBJ2-2 | 14 | NA | TRBD2 | TRBV25-1 | TGTGCCAGCACAAGCGGGGTGACCACCGGGGAGCTGTTTTTT | CASTSGVTTGELFF
TRBJ1-6 | 14 | NA | NA | TRBV14 | TGTGCCAGCAGCCAAGATTCCGGGATATCACCCCTCCACTTT | CASSQDSGISPLHF
TRBJ2-1 | 13 | NA | NA | TRBV6-1 | TGTGCCAGCAGTGAAGCCCCGAACAATGAGCAGTTCTTC | CASSEAPNNEQFF
TRBJ2-3 | 15 | NA | NA | TRBV10-1 | TGCGCCAGCAGTGAACCGGGCGGCCGCACAGATACGCAGTATTTT | CASSEPGGRTDTQYF
TRBJ1-1 | 15 | NA | NA | TRBV18 | TGTGCCAGCTCACCACCTCGGGGGTTGAACACTGAAGCTTTCTTT | CASSPPRGLNTEAFF